The clone carrying this T cell receptor beta chain was seen only once. The CDR3 runs 14 residues. Germline CDR1 WSHSY, CDR2 SAAADI. Trimming cost V 6 bases and J 7 bases; bases outside gene matches: 12. Profiling relied on immunoSEQ multiplex PCR, and the TCRdb table lists in-frame clones only, not all of them. Altogether almost 200,000 clones are present, 70% to 90% being singletons, with the ten largest covering about 0.72%. This sample stems from a study of blood T cell repertoires in COVID-19. For the study at large: Material from acute and convalescent COVID-19 was sourced from the United States, Italy and Spain. T cells, B-cell-depleted T cells, or PBMCs supplied cDNA or gDNA.

This sequence originates from a woman aged 70-85 years with acute or convalescent COVID-19. The sequencing sample was made of peripheral blood. This chain links TRBV10-2 with TRBJ2-7; 7 bases match TRBD2. The CDR3 region is CASRGGAGADEQYF. The CDR3 DNA is TGCGCCAGCAGAGGTGGGGCGGGAGCTGATGAGCAGTACTTC.